The source of this T cell receptor (beta chain) is a study of shared clonotypes between healthy human individuals. General study points: It was anticipated that sequencing depth would influence how many clonotypes donors shared.

Each sample came from a Caucasian adult donor living in Nashville, Tennessee. Sequencing used immunoSEQ multiplex PCR; TCRdb keeps in-frame clones, though not all of them. The table has around 2,000,000 clones, over 85% seen once. On this clone: Its antigen is currently unknown.

Deletions cut 7 bases from V and 0 bases from J, with 20 bases between. CDR3 size: 17 residues. Germline CDR1 SEHNR, CDR2 FQNEAQ (reference sequence). The TCR originated in a man in his late teens or twenties in good health. The rearrangement uses TRBV7-9 and TRBJ2-3; D possibly corresponds to TRBD2 (6 bases). The sequencing sample was made of naive CD4+ T cells sorted from blood. Subset described: CD45RA+ positively selected. As DNA, the CDR3 is TGTGCCAGCACCAAGGCGCGGGGCAGGACTAGCACAGATACGCAGTATTTT. Its protein product is CASTKARGRTSTDTQYF.